The rows below give T cell receptor beta chains drawn from one sample of a study of blood T cell repertoires in COVID-19. Profiling relied on immunoSEQ multiplex PCR, and the TCRdb table lists in-frame clones only, not all of them. The sample contains fewer than 250,000 clones, 80% to 85% of which appear only once. Sequenced input: peripheral blood. Receptors originate from a woman older than 75 with COVID-19, enrolled during active disease. CDR3s include the opening cysteine and the closing phenylalanine or tryptophan. The order of the fields is D gene, V gene, CDR3 length, clone size, J gene, CDR3 protein, CDR3 DNA. D genes are given only for firm matches. Clone size appears in some rows only: once, few, many, or a class for an expanded clone.

D gene: NA; V gene: TRBV7-8; CDR3 length: 16; clone size: NA; J gene: TRBJ1-1; CDR3 protein: CASSFSNQRGGTEAFF; CDR3 DNA: TGTGCCAGCAGCTTTAGCAATCAAAGGGGGGGGACTGAAGCTTTCTTT
D gene: TRBD2; V gene: TRBV28; CDR3 length: 14; clone size: NA; J gene: TRBJ2-7; CDR3 protein: CASSSGGGSYEQYF; CDR3 DNA: TGTGCCAGCAGTTCTGGCGGGGGCTCCTACGAGCAGTACTTC
D gene: NA; V gene: TRBV6-6; CDR3 length: 15; clone size: NA; J gene: TRBJ1-6; CDR3 protein: CASSRVEPLNSPLHF; CDR3 DNA: TGTGCCAGCAGCCGGGTAGAGCCGTTGAATTCACCCCTCCACTTT
D gene: TRBD1; V gene: TRBV6-5; CDR3 length: 14; clone size: NA; J gene: TRBJ1-1; CDR3 protein: CASSYTGGDSEAFF; CDR3 DNA: TGTGCCAGCAGTTATACAGGGGGGGATTCTGAAGCTTTCTTT
D gene: NA; V gene: TRBV16; CDR3 length: 16; clone size: few; J gene: TRBJ1-1; CDR3 protein: CASSRPTAVMNTEAFF; CDR3 DNA: TGTGCCAGCAGCCGCCCTACGGCGGTCATGAACACTGAAGCTTTCTTT
D gene: NA; V gene: TRBV2; CDR3 length: 14; clone size: NA; J gene: TRBJ1-1; CDR3 protein: CASSVTDLNTEAFF; CDR3 DNA: TGTGCCAGCAGTGTAACCGACTTGAACACTGAAGCTTTCTTT
D gene: TRBD1; V gene: TRBV6-5; CDR3 length: 14; clone size: NA; J gene: TRBJ1-5; CDR3 protein: CASSPGQINQPQHF; CDR3 DNA: TGTGCCAGCAGTCCGGGACAGATAAATCAGCCCCAGCATTTT
D gene: NA; V gene: TRBV5-4; CDR3 length: 12; clone size: NA; J gene: TRBJ1-1; CDR3 protein: CASSSGLGQAFF; CDR3 DNA: TGTGCCAGCAGCTCGGGCCTGGGGCAAGCTTTCTTT
D gene: NA; V gene: TRBV12-3/TRBV12-4; CDR3 length: 12; clone size: NA; J gene: TRBJ2-1; CDR3 protein: CASSLGGNEQFF; CDR3 DNA: TGTGCCAGCAGCCTGGGGGGCAATGAGCAGTTCTTC
D gene: NA; V gene: TRBV7-9; CDR3 length: 15; clone size: NA; J gene: TRBJ1-1; CDR3 protein: CASSLPWAVNTEAFF; CDR3 DNA: TGTGCCAGCAGCCTTCCATGGGCCGTGAACACTGAAGCTTTCTTT
D gene: TRBD1; V gene: TRBV7-9; CDR3 length: 14; clone size: NA; J gene: TRBJ1-2; CDR3 protein: CASSRDSTPYGYTF; CDR3 DNA: TGTGCCAGCAGCCGGGACAGTACACCCTATGGCTACACCTTC
D gene: NA; V gene: TRBV2; CDR3 length: 19; clone size: NA; J gene: TRBJ1-1; CDR3 protein: CASPRRGPGTIRGNTEAFF; CDR3 DNA: TGTGCCAGCCCCCGCCGTGGCCCTGGGACTATCCGGGGGAACACTGAAGCTTTCTTT
D gene: NA; V gene: TRBV3-1/TRBV3-2; CDR3 length: 16; clone size: NA; J gene: TRBJ2-3; CDR3 protein: CASSQGPTRGTDTQYF; CDR3 DNA: TGTGCCAGCAGCCAGGGTCCCACTAGAGGCACAGATACGCAGTATTTT
D gene: TRBD1; V gene: TRBV5-1; CDR3 length: 15; clone size: few; J gene: TRBJ2-7; CDR3 protein: CASSRGPGQSHEQYF; CDR3 DNA: TGCGCCAGCAGCCGAGGACCGGGACAGTCCCACGAGCAGTACTTC
D gene: TRBD2; V gene: TRBV10-3; CDR3 length: 17; clone size: NA; J gene: TRBJ2-1; CDR3 protein: CAISESSGTSGGNEQFF; CDR3 DNA: TGTGCCATCAGTGAGTCCTCGGGGACTAGCGGGGGAAATGAGCAGTTCTTC
D gene: NA; V gene: TRBV25-1; CDR3 length: 12; clone size: NA; J gene: TRBJ1-1; CDR3 protein: CASSLGNTEAFF; CDR3 DNA: TGTGCCAGCAGTCTCGGGAACACTGAAGCTTTCTTT
D gene: TRBD1; V gene: TRBV4-1; CDR3 length: 16; clone size: NA; J gene: TRBJ1-2; CDR3 protein: CASSQDQDRGVYGYTF; CDR3 DNA: TGCGCCAGCAGCCAAGACCAGGACAGGGGGGTCTATGGCTACACCTTC
D gene: NA; V gene: TRBV7-2; CDR3 length: 14; clone size: NA; J gene: TRBJ2-3; CDR3 protein: CASSFGLGADTQYF; CDR3 DNA: TGTGCCAGCAGCTTCGGCCTAGGGGCAGATACGCAGTATTTT
D gene: TRBD1; V gene: TRBV10-3; CDR3 length: 16; clone size: NA; J gene: TRBJ2-4; CDR3 protein: CAISETGLGAKNIQYF; CDR3 DNA: TGTGCCATCAGCGAGACAGGGTTGGGAGCCAAAAACATTCAGTACTTC
D gene: NA; V gene: TRBV7-2; CDR3 length: 13; clone size: NA; J gene: TRBJ2-3; CDR3 protein: CASRSTSWHTQYF; CDR3 DNA: TGTGCCAGCAGATCCACTAGCTGGCATACGCAGTATTTT
D gene: NA; V gene: TRBV3-1/TRBV3-2; CDR3 length: 14; clone size: NA; J gene: TRBJ1-1; CDR3 protein: CASSQADRNTEAFF; CDR3 DNA: TGTGCCAGCAGCCAAGCCGACAGGAACACTGAAGCTTTCTTT
D gene: NA; V gene: TRBV7-6; CDR3 length: 15; clone size: NA; J gene: TRBJ2-5; CDR3 protein: CASSFGVGAGETQYF; CDR3 DNA: TGTGCCAGCAGCTTCGGGGTGGGGGCTGGAGAGACCCAGTACTTC
D gene: TRBD1; V gene: TRBV6-5; CDR3 length: 15; clone size: NA; J gene: TRBJ1-5; CDR3 protein: CASRPDRVSNQPQHF; CDR3 DNA: TGTGCCAGCAGACCCGACAGGGTTAGCAATCAGCCCCAGCATTTT
D gene: TRBD1; V gene: TRBV19; CDR3 length: 15; clone size: NA; J gene: TRBJ2-1; CDR3 protein: CASRDGQGTYNEQFF; CDR3 DNA: TGTGCCAGTAGGGATGGACAGGGGACCTACAATGAGCAGTTCTTC
D gene: TRBD2; V gene: TRBV5-1; CDR3 length: 12; clone size: NA; J gene: TRBJ2-1; CDR3 protein: CASSFAGDGTFF; CDR3 DNA: TGCGCCAGCAGCTTTGCGGGGGATGGGACGTTCTTC
D gene: NA; V gene: TRBV3-1/TRBV3-2; CDR3 length: 15; clone size: NA; J gene: TRBJ1-5; CDR3 protein: CASSTGGGGAQPQHF; CDR3 DNA: TGTGCCAGCAGTACGGGGGGAGGAGGGGCTCAGCCCCAGCATTTT
D gene: TRBD1; V gene: TRBV28; CDR3 length: 15; clone size: NA; J gene: TRBJ1-2; CDR3 protein: CATNLGGQGVNGYTF; CDR3 DNA: TGTGCCACCAATCTTGGGGGACAGGGAGTTAATGGCTACACCTTC
D gene: TRBD1; V gene: TRBV19; CDR3 length: 14; clone size: NA; J gene: TRBJ1-1; CDR3 protein: CASSNTGVNTEAFF; CDR3 DNA: TGTGCCAGTAGTAACACAGGGGTTAACACTGAAGCTTTCTTT